One sample yielded the 27 T cell receptor beta chains listed below, sequenced in a study of blood T cell repertoires in COVID-19. Measured with immunoSEQ multiplex PCR; TCRdb has only the in-frame clones, and not every one. The table has a few hundred thousand clones, around 90% seen once. The material sequenced was peripheral blood. The receptors shown here come from a woman in her thirties with COVID-19, enrolled during active disease.

J is TRBJ1-5 and V is TRBV6-4, with unresolved D. Germline assignment: CDR1 MRHNA and CDR2 SNTAGT. V lost 4 bases, J lost 3 bases, and 7 bases lay in between. CDR3 length: 13 amino acids. CDR3 sequence: CASSVQFNQPQHF. The CDR3 DNA is TGTGCCAGCAGTGTACAGTTCAATCAGCCCCAGCATTTT.

The chain links TRBV3-1 (or the pseudogene TRBV3-2) to TRBJ1-5; D is ambiguous. Deletions cut 4 bases from V and 2 bases from J, with 21 bases between. This CDR3 is 18 amino acids long. The germline V gene has CDR1 LGHDT and CDR2 YNNKEL (reference sequence). The CDR3 coding sequence is TGTGCCAGCAGCCCCAGGAGGGAGAAACCCCCAGGCAATCAGCCCCAGCATTTT. Translated, it gives CASSPRREKPPGNQPQHF.

The V gene is TRBV4-3, the J gene TRBJ2-1, with TRBD2 as a possible D gene (6 bases). V was pared by 4 bases and J by 7 bases, with 20 bases between. From germline, CDR1 is LGHNA and CDR2 YSLEER. The CDR3 length is 16 residues. The CDR3 DNA reads as TGCGCCAGCAGCCCGGCCCCGCGGGACCGGGTGAATGAGCAGTTCTTC. Protein product: CASSPAPRDRVNEQFF.

This clone was recorded a few times. The CDR3 nucleotides are TGCAGCGTTCGGACAGGGGGAACTGAAGCTTTCTTT. Its protein product is CSVRTGGTEAFF. The chain employs TRBV29-1 and TRBJ1-1; TRBD1 matches at 10 bases. From germline, CDR1 is SQVTM and CDR2 ANQGSEA. The CDR3 length is 12 residues. V shed 5 bases and J 5 bases; nucleotides not matched to a gene: 2.

The chain couples TRBV14 to TRBJ2-7; TRBD2 agrees at 9 bases. This CDR3 comprises 15 residues. Germline V gene lookup returns CDR1 SGHDN and CDR2 FVKESK. Trimming removed 2 bases from V and 6 bases from J; junction bases left unmatched: 8. In DNA, the CDR3 is TGTGCCAGCAGCCAAACGAGCGGGACTAGCCCCGAGCAGTACGTC. Amino acids: CASSQTSGTSPEQYV.

This sequence joins TRBV5-4 and TRBJ1-1; unclear D gene. Trimming left V 0 bases short and J 0 bases short, with 3 bases between. The CDR3 is 13 amino acids. In germline, CDR1 is SGHNT, CDR2 YYREEE (reference sequence). CDR3 coding DNA: TGTGCCAGCAGCTTGGCTCTGAACACTGAAGCTTTCTTT. The encoded protein is CASSLALNTEAFF.

As regards this clone: The sample has other DNA sequences that encode this CDR3 too. This chain joins TRBV28 and TRBJ1-2; D ambiguous. Trimming stripped 5 bases from V and 0 bases from J, with 7 bases between. The germline V gene encodes CDR1 MDHEN and CDR2 SYDVKM. CDR3 size: 13 residues. CDR3 amino acids: CASSPSANYGYTF. CDR3 nucleotides: TGTGCCAGCAGTCCCTCCGCTAACTATGGCTACACCTTC.

This clone appeared a few times. This rearrangement joins TRBV28 to TRBJ2-2; 9 bases fit TRBD1. Germline V gene data show CDR1 as MDHEN and CDR2 as SYDVKM. This CDR3 comprises 16 residues. The ends lost 4 bases at V and 5 bases at J; junction bases unmatched: 8. The CDR3 loop is CASSSPGQGWTGELFF. In nucleotides, the CDR3 is TGTGCCAGCAGTTCACCGGGACAGGGCTGGACCGGGGAGCTGTTTTTT.

The V gene is TRBV6-2 or TRBV6-3, the J gene TRBJ2-5; 8 positions match TRBD2. From germline, CDR1 is MNHEY and CDR2 SVGEGT. V was clipped by 7 bases and J by 5 bases; unmatched bases: 9. The CDR3 is 14 residues long. The DNA for the CDR3 is TGTGCCAGCACCCCGTCCGGGGGGGTGGAGACCCAGTACTTC. This gives the protein CASTPSGGVETQYF.

The chain combines TRBV6-6 with TRBJ1-1; weak D call: TRBD1 (6 bases). V was cut by 6 bases and J by 2 bases, with 10 bases left in between. The length of the CDR3 is 13 residues. From germline, CDR1 is MNHNY and CDR2 SVGAGI (reference sequence). CDR3 sequence (DNA): TGTGCCAGCAGGAGAGGGGGTAACACTGAAGCTTTCTTT. This sequence encodes CASRRGGNTEAFF.

J is TRBJ1-5 and V is TRBV6-5; tentative D call: TRBD1 (5 bases). The V gene lost 10 bases and the J gene lost 2 bases, with 18 bases spanning the gap. Germline V lookup: CDR1 MNHEY, CDR2 SVGAGI. The CDR3 sequence is 15 residues long. Here the CDR3 reads CAIQGSLSGNQPQHF. The CDR3 nucleotides are TGTGCCATTCAGGGATCTCTTTCGGGCAATCAGCCCCAGCATTTT.

CDR3 sequence reads: CASSLTGSEQYF. CDR3 DNA: TGTGCCAGCAGTCTGACAGGGAGTGAGCAGTACTTC. The chain combines TRBV6-4 with TRBJ2-7, with 7 positions matching TRBD1. In germline, CDR1 is MRHNA, CDR2 SNTAGT. Trimming took 5 bases from V and 7 from J; bases not matched to a gene: 5. CDR3 length equals 12 residues.

J is TRBJ2-7 and V is TRBV28, with D possibly being TRBD1 (5 bases). There are 15 residues in the CDR3. Germline-derived CDR1 and CDR2 are MDHEN and SYDVKM. Trimming stripped 5 bases from V and 5 bases from J, with 19 bases between. Here the CDR3 DNA reads TGTGCCAGCAGTCCTCAGGGTCGAGTTCCGGACGAGCAGTACTTC. Amino acids: CASSPQGRVPDEQYF.

This clone was seen a single time. The chain combines TRBV19 with TRBJ2-4; 9 bases align to TRBD2. Looked up from germline, CDR1 is LNHDA and CDR2 is SQIVND (reference sequence). The CDR3 is made up of 14 amino acids. With 3 bases clipped from V and 7 bases from J, the junction kept 4 bases outside the gene matches. This chain's CDR3 is CASSMWRGGNIQYF. CDR3 in DNA: TGTGCCAGTAGTATGTGGCGGGGGGGCAACATTCAGTACTTC.

The chain joins TRBV11-2 to TRBJ2-5; D uncertain. Germline CDR1 and CDR2: SGHAT and FQNNGV. V dropped 0 bases and J dropped 5 bases, with 4 bases sitting between them. The CDR3 totals 12 residues. CDR3 region: CASSLERETQYF. CDR3 sequence (DNA): TGTGCCAGCAGCTTAGAGAGGGAGACCCAGTACTTC.

The chain uses TRBV6-5 and TRBJ1-5, with D uncertain. The CDR3 is 13 amino acids. Germline CDR1 MNHEY, CDR2 SVGAGI. V was cut by 8 bases and J by 7 bases, with 15 bases left in between. The CDR3 DNA follows: TGTGCCAGCGGAGGGTCCCCCCAACAGCCCCAGCATTTT. Translating gives CASGGSPQQPQHF.

The CDR3: CATSDLQGQGPDTQYF. CDR3 DNA sequence: TGTGCCACCAGTGATTTGCAGGGACAGGGGCCAGATACGCAGTATTTT. This chain joins TRBV24-1 and TRBJ2-3, with TRBD1 matching over 10 bases. Germline lookup yields CDR1 KGHDR and CDR2 SFDVKD. Trimming at V came to 0 bases and at J to 4 bases, leaving 3 bases not matched to a gene. This CDR3 has 16 residues.

This clone was counted between two and nine times. The chain has TRBV7-9 and TRBJ2-1; possibly TRBD1 for D (5 bases). The germline V gene encodes CDR1 SEHNR and CDR2 FQNEAQ (reference sequence). There are 15 residues in the CDR3. Trimming cost V 5 bases and J 2 bases, with 13 bases left between them. The CDR3 nucleotides are TGTGCCAGCAGCGTTAGACAGCCTGCCTACAATGAGCAGTTCTTC. Protein product: CASSVRQPAYNEQFF.

This clone was counted a few times. This rearrangement joins TRBV29-1 to TRBJ1-1, with D unresolved. CDR1 is SQVTM, CDR2 ANQGSEA, per germline. The CDR3 is 12 amino acids. V dropped 6 bases and J dropped 0 bases, with 8 bases sitting between them. The CDR3 DNA reads as TGCAGCGTGTTACGGGTGAACACTGAAGCTTTCTTT. Translation gives CSVLRVNTEAFF.

The chain employs TRBV11-2 and TRBJ2-7; 10 bases are a match to TRBD2. CDR3 size: 16 residues. Germline V gives CDR1 SGHAT, CDR2 FQNNGV. The V and J ends lost 1 base and 5 bases, in that order; junction bases with no gene match: 8. CDR3 nucleotides: TGTGCCAGCAGCTTAGCCGGCCTAGCGGGGGCCCACGAGCAGTACTTC. This translates into CASSLAGLAGAHEQYF.

The J gene is TRBJ2-3, the V gene TRBV2; D ambiguous. The ends were cut back, 6 bases at V and 14 bases at J, with 18 bases in the middle. CDR1 is SNHLY, CDR2 FYNNEI, per germline. The CDR3 has 12 amino acids. The CDR3 sequence: CASSEQQLRTYF. CDR3 bases: TGTGCCAGCAGCGAACAACAGCTCCGTACGTATTTT.

The genes are TRBV30 and TRBJ1-4; TRBD1 agrees at 9 bases. CDR1 is GTSNPN, CDR2 SVGIG, per germline (reference sequence). This CDR3 comprises 15 residues. The trim removed 3 bases at V and 0 bases at J, leaving 2 bases unmatched. CDR3 amino acids: CAWSRQGATNEKLFF. The CDR3 DNA follows: TGTGCCTGGAGCAGACAGGGGGCAACTAATGAAAAACTGTTTTTT. The full variable domain, completed using reference TRBV30 and TRBJ1-4, is SQTIHQWPATLVQPVGSPLSLECTVEGTSNPNLYWYRQAAGRGLQLLFYSVGIGQISSEVPQNLSASRPQDRQFILSSKKLLLSDSGFYLCAWSRQGATNEKLFFGSGTQLSVL.

J is TRBJ2-3 and V is TRBV11-2, with 13 bases that match TRBD2. From germline, CDR1 is SGHAT and CDR2 FQNNGV. CDR3 length: 15 amino acids. J was trimmed by 1 base and V by 7 bases; bases with no gene match: 2. The chain's CDR3 is CASIGLAGGTDTQYF. The CDR3 nucleotides are TGTGCCAGCATTGGACTAGCGGGGGGCACAGATACGCAGTATTTT.

The chain combines TRBV2 with TRBJ1-1, with D maybe TRBD1 (5 bases). Trimming took 1 base from V and 4 from J, leaving 10 bases between them. Germline loops: CDR1 SNHLY, CDR2 FYNNEI. The CDR3 extends over 14 amino acids. The CDR3 nucleotides are TGTGCCAGCAGTGAAGGGCAGGGTGCCACTGAAGCTTTCTTT. Protein product: CASSEGQGATEAFF.

V usage is TRBV5-8 and J usage is TRBJ2-3; TRBD2 might be the D (7 bases). This CDR3 spans 14 amino acids. Germline-derived CDR1 and CDR2 are SGHTS and YDEGEE. V lost 10 bases and J lost 5, with 20 bases in between. The CDR3 nucleotides read TGTGCCTGTCACTTGGGGCGGGGGCAAGATACGCAGTATTTT. It codes for CACHLGRGQDTQYF.

With respect to this clone: At the DNA level, this CDR3 is encoded by other sequences in the same sample as well. The chain carries TRBV11-3 and TRBJ1-1; D perhaps matches TRBD1 (5 bases). The germline CDR1 and CDR2 sequences are SGHNT and YENEEA. Trimming took 0 bases from V and 0 from J, leaving 8 bases between them. CDR3 length equals 15 residues. The CDR3 DNA reads TGTGCCAGCAGCTTAGACGGACAAATGAACACTGAAGCTTTCTTT. Its protein is CASSLDGQMNTEAFF.

This clone occurred once. Other DNA sequences in the same sample also yield this CDR3. The V call is TRBV4-1, the J call TRBJ2-1; 8 positions agree with TRBD2. The J segment lost 4 bases and the V segment lost 1 base, leaving 6 bases of the junction unmatched. The CDR3 has 16 residues. Germline lookup yields CDR1 MGHRA and CDR2 YSYEKL. The CDR3 spells CASSQGLAGPYNEQFF. CDR3 coding DNA: TGCGCCAGCAGCCAAGGGCTAGCGGGCCCGTACAATGAGCAGTTCTTC.